These T cell receptor beta chains were read from a single sample in a study of OX40 agonist ivuxolimab in advanced cancers. Libraries were prepared by immunoSEQ multiplex PCR; TCRdb keeps only in-frame clonotypes and omits some of them. The sample carries around 69,000 clones, about 88% recorded once. The sequencing used CD4+ or CD8+ T cells sorted from blood, collected in a trial of the OX40 agonist ivuxolimab. These TCRs come from an adult with an advanced solid tumor such as melanoma, head and neck, liver or kidney cancer. CDR3s include the opening cysteine and the closing phenylalanine or tryptophan. Each record gives: V gene, D gene, J gene, clone size, CDR3 protein, CDR3 DNA. The D gene is left open where the match is weak. Rows may omit the clone size; those that give it use once, few, many or a size class.

TRBV9	NA	TRBJ1-2	NA	CASSPPGGGANYGYTF	TGTGCCAGCAGCCCGCCCGGCGGGGGAGCTAACTATGGCTACACCTTC
TRBV5-1	TRBD1	TRBJ2-4	once	CASSPGQGVNIQYF	TGCGCCAGCAGCCCGGGACAGGGGGTAAACATTCAGTACTTC
TRBV7-2	NA	TRBJ2-4	NA	CASSPTFPNIQYF	TGTGCCAGCAGCCCTACGTTTCCCAACATTCAGTACTTC
TRBV5-1	TRBD2	TRBJ2-1	NA	CASTQGLAGGFDEQFF	TGCGCCAGCACTCAGGGACTAGCGGGAGGTTTCGATGAGCAGTTCTTC
TRBV6-5	TRBD1	TRBJ2-1	NA	CASSFRQGSSYNEQFF	TGTGCCAGCAGTTTTCGACAGGGAAGCTCCTACAATGAGCAGTTCTTC
TRBV9	TRBD2	TRBJ2-5	NA	CASSVTSGHQETQYF	TGTGCCAGCAGCGTGACTAGCGGACACCAAGAGACCCAGTACTTC
TRBV19	NA	TRBJ1-5	NA	CASNGRQNSNQPQHF	TGTGCCAGTAACGGGCGACAGAATAGCAATCAGCCCCAGCATTTT
TRBV19	NA	TRBJ1-2	NA	CASSPTDSDDYGYTF	TGTGCCAGTAGTCCCACCGACAGCGACGACTATGGCTACACCTTC
TRBV19	NA	TRBJ1-3	NA	CASNTAGGNTIYF	TGTGCCAGTAACACGGCAGGCGGAAACACCATATATTTT
TRBV6-5	NA	TRBJ2-4	NA	CASSYGQPRDYIQYF	TGTGCCAGCAGTTATGGGCAGCCCCGGGACTACATTCAGTACTTC
TRBV7-2	TRBD1	TRBJ2-3	once	CASSSGGAADTQYF	TGTGCCAGCAGCTCAGGGGGCGCGGCAGATACGCAGTATTTT
TRBV25-1	NA	TRBJ2-7	NA	CASNSYEQYF	TGTGCCAGCAACTCCTACGAGCAGTACTTC
TRBV21-1	NA	TRBJ2-7	NA	CASSKILRQKKGTGGYEQYF	TGTGCCAGCAGCAAAATCCTGAGACAGAAAAAGGGGACAGGGGGCTACGAGCAGTACTTC
TRBV2	NA	TRBJ2-2	NA	CASSNENTGELFF	TGTGCCAGCAGTAATGAAAACACCGGGGAGCTGTTTTTT
TRBV18	NA	TRBJ2-6	few	CATKKQDSGANVLTF	TGTGCCACCAAAAAACAAGACTCTGGGGCCAACGTCCTGACTTTC
TRBV19	TRBD2	TRBJ2-1	NA	CASSPRGGTYNEQFF	TGTGCCAGTAGTCCTCGCGGGGGGACCTACAATGAGCAGTTCTTC
TRBV18	NA	TRBJ2-7	once	CASSSTVQYEQYF	TGTGCCAGCTCTTCCACCGTACAGTACGAGCAGTACTTC
TRBV27	NA	TRBJ2-2	once	CASSFMGGGGYTGELFF	TGTGCCAGCAGTTTCATGGGGGGAGGGGGTTACACCGGGGAGCTGTTTTTT
TRBV5-1	NA	TRBJ2-6	NA	CASSLQGSGANVLTF	TGCGCCAGCAGCTTACAGGGTTCTGGGGCCAACGTCCTGACTTTC